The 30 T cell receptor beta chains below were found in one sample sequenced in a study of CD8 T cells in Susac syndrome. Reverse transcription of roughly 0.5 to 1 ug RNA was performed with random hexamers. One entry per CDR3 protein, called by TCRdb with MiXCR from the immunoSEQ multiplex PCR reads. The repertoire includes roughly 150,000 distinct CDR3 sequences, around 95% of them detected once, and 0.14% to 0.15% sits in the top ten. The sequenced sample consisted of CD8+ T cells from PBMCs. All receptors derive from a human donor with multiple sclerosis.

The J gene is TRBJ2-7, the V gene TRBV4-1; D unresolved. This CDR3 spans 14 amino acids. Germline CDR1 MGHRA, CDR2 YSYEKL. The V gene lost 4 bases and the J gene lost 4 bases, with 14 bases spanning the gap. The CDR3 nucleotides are TGCGCCAGCAGCCTAGGAAGTGGGGAATACGAGCAGTACTTC. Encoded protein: CASSLGSGEYEQYF.

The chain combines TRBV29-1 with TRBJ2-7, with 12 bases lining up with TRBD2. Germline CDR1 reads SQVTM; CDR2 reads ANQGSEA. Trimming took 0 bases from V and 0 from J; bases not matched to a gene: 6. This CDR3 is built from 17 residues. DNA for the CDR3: TGCAGCGTTGAAGATGCCCTAGCGGGGGGGAGCTCCTACGAGCAGTACTTC. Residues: CSVEDALAGGSSYEQYF.

The CDR3 loop is CASSQGLGDQETQYF. The CDR3 DNA reads TGTGCCAGCAGCCAAGGGTTGGGCGACCAAGAGACCCAGTACTTC. V usage is TRBV3-1 and J usage is TRBJ2-5; no reliable D call. Per the germline V gene, CDR1 is LGHDT and CDR2 is YNNKEL (reference sequence). Trimming removed 1 base from V and 0 bases from J, with 9 bases in between. The CDR3 is made up of 15 amino acids.

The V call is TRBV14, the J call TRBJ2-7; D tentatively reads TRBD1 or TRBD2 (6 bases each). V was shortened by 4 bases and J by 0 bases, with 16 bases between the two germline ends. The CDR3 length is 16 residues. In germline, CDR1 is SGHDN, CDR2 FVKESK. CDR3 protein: CASSRNLGGDSYEQYF. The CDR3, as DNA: TGTGCCAGCAGCCGTAACCTGGGGGGCGACTCCTACGAGCAGTACTTC.

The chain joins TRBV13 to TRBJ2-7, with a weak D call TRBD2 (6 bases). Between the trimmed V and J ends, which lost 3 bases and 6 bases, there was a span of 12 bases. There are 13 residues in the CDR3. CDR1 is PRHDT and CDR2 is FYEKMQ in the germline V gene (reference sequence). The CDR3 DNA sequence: TGTGCCAGCAGCTTCGGACTAAAGTCCGAGCAGTACTTC. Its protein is CASSFGLKSEQYF.

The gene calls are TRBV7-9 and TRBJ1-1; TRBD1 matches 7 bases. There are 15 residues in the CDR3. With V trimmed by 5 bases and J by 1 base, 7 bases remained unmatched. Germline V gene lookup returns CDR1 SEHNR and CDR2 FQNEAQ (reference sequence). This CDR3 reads CASSPLSGGNTEAFF. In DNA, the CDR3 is TGTGCCAGCAGCCCACTCTCAGGGGGGAACACTGAAGCTTTCTTT.

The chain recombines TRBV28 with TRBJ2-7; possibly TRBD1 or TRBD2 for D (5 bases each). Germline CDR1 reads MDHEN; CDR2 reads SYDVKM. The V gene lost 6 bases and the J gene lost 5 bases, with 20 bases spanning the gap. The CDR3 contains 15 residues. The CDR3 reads CASRNPGTGLNEQYF. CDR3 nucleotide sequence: TGTGCCAGCAGGAACCCCGGGACCGGTCTTAACGAGCAGTACTTC.

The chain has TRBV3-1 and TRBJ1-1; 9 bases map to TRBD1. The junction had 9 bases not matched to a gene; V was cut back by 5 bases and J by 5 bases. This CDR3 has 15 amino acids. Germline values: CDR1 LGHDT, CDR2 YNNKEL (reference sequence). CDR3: CASSGQGPRGTEAFF. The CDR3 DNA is TGTGCCAGCAGCGGACAGGGGCCCCGAGGGACTGAAGCTTTCTTT.

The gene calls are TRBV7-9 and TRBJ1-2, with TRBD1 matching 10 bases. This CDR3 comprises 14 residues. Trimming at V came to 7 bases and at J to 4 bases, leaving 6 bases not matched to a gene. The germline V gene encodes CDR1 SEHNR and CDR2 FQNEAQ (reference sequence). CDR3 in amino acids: CASTNGQGVYGYTF. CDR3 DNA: TGTGCCAGCACCAACGGACAGGGGGTCTATGGCTACACCTTC. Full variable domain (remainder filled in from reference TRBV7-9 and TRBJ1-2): DTGVSQNPRHKITKRGQNVTFRCDPISEHNRLYWYRQTLGQGPEFLTYFQNEAQLEKSRLLSDRFSAERPKGSFSTLEIQRTEQGDSAMYLCASTNGQGVYGYTFGSGTRLTVV.

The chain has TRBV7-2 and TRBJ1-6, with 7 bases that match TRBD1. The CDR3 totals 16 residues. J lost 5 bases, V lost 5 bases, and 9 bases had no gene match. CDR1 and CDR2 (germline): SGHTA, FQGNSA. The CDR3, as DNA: TGTGCCAGCAGCCATCTACAGGGGCTGGATAATTCACCCCTCCACTTT. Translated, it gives CASSHLQGLDNSPLHF.

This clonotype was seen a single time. The CDR3: CAWSVREGEQYF. DNA of the CDR3: TGTGCCTGGAGTGTACGGGAGGGGGAACAGTACTTC. This chain uses TRBV30 with TRBJ2-7, with TRBD2 matching 8 bases. With 0 bases clipped from V and 10 bases from J, the junction kept 5 bases outside the gene matches. The CDR3 contains 12 residues. Germline loops: CDR1 GTSNPN, CDR2 SVGIG (reference sequence).

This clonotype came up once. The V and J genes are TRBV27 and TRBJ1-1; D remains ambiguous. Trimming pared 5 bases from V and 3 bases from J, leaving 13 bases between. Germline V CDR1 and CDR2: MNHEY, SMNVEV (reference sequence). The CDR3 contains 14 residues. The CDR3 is CASSPIRTHTEAFF. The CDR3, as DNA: TGTGCCAGCAGTCCTATCAGAACACACACTGAAGCTTTCTTT.

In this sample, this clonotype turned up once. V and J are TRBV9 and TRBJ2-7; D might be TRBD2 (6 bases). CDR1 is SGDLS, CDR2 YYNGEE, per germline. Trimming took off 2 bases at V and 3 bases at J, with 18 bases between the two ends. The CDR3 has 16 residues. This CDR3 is CASSVGGSVAYYEQYF. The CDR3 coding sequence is TGTGCCAGCAGCGTCGGGGGAAGCGTCGCGTACTACGAGCAGTACTTC.

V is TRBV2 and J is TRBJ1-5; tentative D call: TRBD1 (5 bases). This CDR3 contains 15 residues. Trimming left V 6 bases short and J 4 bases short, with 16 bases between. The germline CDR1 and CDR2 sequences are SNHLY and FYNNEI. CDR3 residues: CASRWNGGLNQPQHF. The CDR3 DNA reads TGTGCCAGCAGGTGGAATGGGGGGTTGAATCAGCCCCAGCATTTT.

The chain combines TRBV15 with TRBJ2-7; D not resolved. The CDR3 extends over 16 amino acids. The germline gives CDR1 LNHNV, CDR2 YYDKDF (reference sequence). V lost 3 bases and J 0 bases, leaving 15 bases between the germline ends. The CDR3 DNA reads TGTGCCACCAGCAGCCCAGGTCTGAGTTCCTCCTACGAGCAGTACTTC. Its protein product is CATSSPGLSSSYEQYF.

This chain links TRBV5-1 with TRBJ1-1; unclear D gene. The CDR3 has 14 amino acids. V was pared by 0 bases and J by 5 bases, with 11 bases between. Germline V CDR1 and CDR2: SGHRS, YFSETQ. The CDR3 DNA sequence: TGCGCCAGCAGCTTGGTACACTTGAGGACTGAAGCTTTCTTT. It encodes CASSLVHLRTEAFF.

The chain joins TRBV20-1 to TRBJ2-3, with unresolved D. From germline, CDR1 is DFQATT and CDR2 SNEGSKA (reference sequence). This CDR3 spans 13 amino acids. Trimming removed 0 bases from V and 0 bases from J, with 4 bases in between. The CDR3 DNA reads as TGCAGTGCTAGAGAAGTTAGCACAGATACGCAGTATTTT. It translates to CSAREVSTDTQYF.

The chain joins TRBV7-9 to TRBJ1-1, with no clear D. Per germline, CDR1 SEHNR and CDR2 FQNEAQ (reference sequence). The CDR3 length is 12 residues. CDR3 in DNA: TGTGCTGTTCCTGAAGAGAGCACTGAAGCTTTCTTT. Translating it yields CAVPEESTEAFF.

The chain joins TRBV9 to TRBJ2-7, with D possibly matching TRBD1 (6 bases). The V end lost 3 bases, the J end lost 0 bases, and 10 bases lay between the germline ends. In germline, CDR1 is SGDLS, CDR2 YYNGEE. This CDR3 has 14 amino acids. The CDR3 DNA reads TGTGCCAGCAGCGCGGGACACCGCTCCTACGAGCAGTACTTC. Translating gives CASSAGHRSYEQYF.

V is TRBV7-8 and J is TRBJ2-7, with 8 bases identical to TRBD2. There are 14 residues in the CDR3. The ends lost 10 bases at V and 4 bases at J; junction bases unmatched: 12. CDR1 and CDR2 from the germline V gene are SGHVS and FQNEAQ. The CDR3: CATSPGGVRYEQYF. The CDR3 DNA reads TGTGCCACCTCCCCGGGGGGGGTTCGGTACGAGCAGTACTTC.

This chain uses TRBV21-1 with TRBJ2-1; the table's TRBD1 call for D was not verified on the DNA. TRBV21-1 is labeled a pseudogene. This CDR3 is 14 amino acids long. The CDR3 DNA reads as TGTGCCAGCAGCACCCTGACTACCTACAATGAGCAGTTCTTC. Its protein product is CASSTLTTYNEQFF.

CDR3: CASSFTDYEQYF. In DNA form, the CDR3 reads TGTGCCAGCAGTTTTACAGATTACGAGCAGTACTTC. J is TRBJ2-7 and V is TRBV28; D is uncertain. Germline assignment: CDR1 MDHEN and CDR2 SYDVKM. Trimming removed 3 bases from V and 4 bases from J, with 7 bases in between. The CDR3 sequence is 12 residues long.

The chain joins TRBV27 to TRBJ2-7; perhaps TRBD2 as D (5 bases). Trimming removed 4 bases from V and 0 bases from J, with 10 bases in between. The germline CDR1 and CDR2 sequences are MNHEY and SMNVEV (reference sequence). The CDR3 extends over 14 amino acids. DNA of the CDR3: TGTGCCAGCAGTTGGGCCGGGGTCTCCTACGAGCAGTACTTC. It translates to CASSWAGVSYEQYF.

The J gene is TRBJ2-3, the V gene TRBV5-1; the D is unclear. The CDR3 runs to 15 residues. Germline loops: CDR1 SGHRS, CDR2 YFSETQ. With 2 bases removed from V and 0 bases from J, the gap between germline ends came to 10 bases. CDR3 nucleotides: TGCGCCAGCAGCTTTATCCGTTGGAGCACAGATACGCAGTATTTT. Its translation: CASSFIRWSTDTQYF.

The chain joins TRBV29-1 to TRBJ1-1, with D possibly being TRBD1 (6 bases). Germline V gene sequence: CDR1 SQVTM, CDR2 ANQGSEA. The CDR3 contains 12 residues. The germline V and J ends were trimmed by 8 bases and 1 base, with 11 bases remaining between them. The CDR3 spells CSTEGGNTEAFF. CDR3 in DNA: TGCAGCACTGAAGGGGGGAACACTGAAGCTTTCTTT.

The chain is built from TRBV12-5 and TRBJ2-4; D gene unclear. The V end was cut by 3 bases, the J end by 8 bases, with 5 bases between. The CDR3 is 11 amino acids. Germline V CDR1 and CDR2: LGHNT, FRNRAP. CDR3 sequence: CASGLNHIQYF. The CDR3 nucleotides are TGTGCTAGTGGTTTAAACCACATTCAGTACTTC.

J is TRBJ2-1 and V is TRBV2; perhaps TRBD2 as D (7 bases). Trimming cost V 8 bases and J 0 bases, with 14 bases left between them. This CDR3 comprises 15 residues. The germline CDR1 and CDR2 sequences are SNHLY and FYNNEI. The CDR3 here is CASWGRGASYNEQFF. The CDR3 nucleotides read TGTGCCAGCTGGGGACGGGGGGCCTCCTACAATGAGCAGTTCTTC.

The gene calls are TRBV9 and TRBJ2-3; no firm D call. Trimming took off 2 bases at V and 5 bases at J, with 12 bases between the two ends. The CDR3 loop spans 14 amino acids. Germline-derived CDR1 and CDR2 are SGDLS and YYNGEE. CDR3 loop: CASSVEGLGDTQYF. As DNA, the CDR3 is TGTGCCAGCAGCGTGGAAGGGCTGGGAGATACGCAGTATTTT.

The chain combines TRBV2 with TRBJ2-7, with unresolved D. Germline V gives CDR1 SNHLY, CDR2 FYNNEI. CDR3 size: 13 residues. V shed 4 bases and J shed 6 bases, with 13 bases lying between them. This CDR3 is CASSGRQVGEQYF. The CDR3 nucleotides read TGTGCCAGCAGTGGGCGGCAGGTAGGCGAGCAGTACTTC.

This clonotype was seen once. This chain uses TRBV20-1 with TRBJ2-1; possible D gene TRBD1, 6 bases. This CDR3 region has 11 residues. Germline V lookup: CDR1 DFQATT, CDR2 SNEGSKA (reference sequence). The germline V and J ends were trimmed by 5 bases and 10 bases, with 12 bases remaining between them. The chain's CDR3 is CSAGADREQFF. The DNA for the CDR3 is TGCAGTGCTGGGGCAGACAGGGAGCAGTTCTTC.